The 13 T cell receptor beta chains below were found in one sample sequenced in a study of T cells in Graves' hyperthyroidism and ophthalmopathy. RNA transcripts were the template for amplifying TCR beta CDR3 regions. The primer set for the first-round RT-PCR of the TCR CDR3 was HTBI. TCRdb re-called the multiplex PCR reads through MiXCR, storing one row per CDR3 protein. The table has 450,000 to 650,000 distinct CDR3 sequences, roughly 15% seen once. The sample was blood. The origin of the receptors is a young woman with Graves' ophthalmopathy.

This clonotype was recorded at least ten times. The V call is TRBV4-3, the J call TRBJ1-1, with no clear D. The length of the CDR3 is 15 residues. Germline V gene lookup returns CDR1 LGHNA and CDR2 YSLEER. Deletions cut 3 bases from V and 4 bases from J, with 15 bases between. CDR3 DNA: TGCGCCAGCAGCCAGGACGGGGAAGGGATCACTGAAGCTTTCTTT. Amino acid sequence: CASSQDGEGITEAFF.

This clonotype was recorded at least ten times. This chain joins TRBV6-2 or TRBV6-3 and TRBJ2-7; 10 positions agree with TRBD2. V shed 7 bases and J 0 bases; nucleotides not matched to a gene: 3. The CDR3 totals 14 residues. Germline CDR1 and CDR2: MNHEY and SVGEGT. DNA of the CDR3: TGTGCCAGCAAACTAGCGGGATCCTCCTACGAGCAGTACTTC. Protein: CASKLAGSSYEQYF.

This clonotype was picked up a small number of times. The V and J genes are TRBV27 and TRBJ1-2, with TRBD1 identical over 9 bases. Trimming at V came to 1 base and at J to 3 bases, leaving 6 bases not matched to a gene. Looked up from germline, CDR1 is MNHEY and CDR2 is SMNVEV (reference sequence). The CDR3 length is 16 residues. The CDR3 DNA follows: TGTGCCAGCAGTTTATACGGGGACAGGGAGGACTATGGCTACACCTTC. The encoded protein is CASSLYGDREDYGYTF.

This clonotype was found a few times. This sequence joins TRBV20-1 and TRBJ1-3; no reliable D call. The CDR3 length is 11 residues. V was clipped by 2 bases and J by 4 bases, with 3 bases between them. CDR1 and CDR2 (germline): DFQATT, SNEGSKA (reference sequence). The chain's CDR3 is CSARTGNTIYF. Written as DNA, the CDR3 is TGCAGTGCTAGAACGGGAAACACCATATATTTT.

This clonotype was detected many times. CDR3 coding DNA: TGTGCCAGCAGCGAGGGACAGCCGATCTCGCCCTTCACAGTAAAGTTCTTC. It yields the protein CASSEGQPISPFTVKFF. The chain carries TRBV7-2 and TRBJ2-1; 7 nucleotides line up with TRBD1. The CDR3 has 17 amino acids. CDR1 SGHTA and CDR2 FQGNSA come from the germline V gene. V shed 5 bases and J 14 bases; nucleotides not matched to a gene: 24.

There are many counts of this clonotype. The V call is TRBV28, the J call TRBJ1-6, with 8 bases that match TRBD1. The V segment lost 8 bases and the J segment 7 bases; nucleotides outside the gene matches: 13. CDR3 size: 16 residues. The germline V gene has CDR1 MDHEN and CDR2 SYDVKM. Here the CDR3 reads CASHRGTGTTNSPLHF. In DNA form, the CDR3 reads TGTGCCAGCCACCGCGGGACAGGAACTACAAATTCACCCCTCCACTTT.

This clonotype was seen more than once but under ten times. CDR3 DNA sequence: TGCGCCAGCAGCTATAGACCCGGAGGGAGGGACGCTTTCTTT. Amino acids: CASSYRPGGRDAFF. The V and J genes are TRBV4-3 and TRBJ1-1; D perhaps matches TRBD1 (5 bases). Germline CDR1 is LGHNA and CDR2 is YSLEER. The CDR3 length is 14 residues. V lost 5 bases and J lost 11, with 21 bases in between.

The V gene is TRBV29-1, the J gene TRBJ2-3, with 7 bases aligning to TRBD2. Germline V gene lookup returns CDR1 SQVTM and CDR2 ANQGSEA. CDR3 length equals 14 residues. J was trimmed by 3 bases and V by 4 bases; bases with no gene match: 7. This CDR3 reads CSVASGGGTDTQYF. The CDR3 DNA follows: TGCAGCGTTGCTTCGGGAGGAGGTACAGATACGCAGTATTTT.

Turning to this clonotype: This may arise from a read error, as a much more abundant clone is one base away. The V gene is TRBV14, the J gene TRBJ1-1, with TRBD1 identical over 7 bases. Trimming at V came to 4 bases and at J to 4 bases, leaving 3 bases not matched to a gene. CDR1 and CDR2 (germline): SGHDN, FVKESK. This CDR3 is 13 amino acids long. The CDR3 sequence is CASSLYRGTEAFF. The CDR3 coding sequence is TGTGCCAGCAGCCTCTACAGGGGCACTGAAGCTTTCTTT.

The chain couples TRBV2 to TRBJ2-7; TRBD1 matches at 8 bases. Trimming removed 7 bases from V and 1 base from J; junction bases left unmatched: 6. The V gene's germline CDR1 is SNHLY and CDR2 FYNNEI. The CDR3 loop spans 14 amino acids. The CDR3 is CASIPGQVSYEQYF. The DNA for the CDR3 is TGTGCCAGCATACCGGGACAGGTTTCCTACGAGCAGTACTTC.

There are many counts of this clonotype. The V gene is TRBV20-1, the J gene TRBJ2-5, with TRBD1 matching 9 bases. Unmatched junction bases numbered 5, after V lost 1 base and J lost 5 bases. CDR3 size: 14 residues. Germline assignment: CDR1 DFQATT and CDR2 SNEGSKA (reference sequence). In DNA, the CDR3 is TGCAGTGCTAGAGGACAGGGGGGTAGGGAGACCCAGTACTTC. Translated, it gives CSARGQGGRETQYF.

This clonotype has a count of ten or more. This chain connects TRBV7-6 to TRBJ2-5; D not certain. Germline V CDR1 and CDR2: SGHVS, FNYEAQ. V was clipped by 1 base and J by 3 bases, with 12 bases between them. The CDR3 length is 15 residues. The CDR3 sequence: CASSLGYGREETQYF. The CDR3, as DNA: TGTGCCAGCAGCTTAGGGTATGGAAGGGAAGAGACCCAGTACTTC.

This clonotype was observed at least ten times. V usage is TRBV6-2 or TRBV6-3 and J usage is TRBJ1-1, with D possibly matching TRBD1 (6 bases). CDR3 length equals 14 residues. V gave up 5 bases and J gave up 1 base, with 11 bases separating them. In germline, CDR1 is MNHEY, CDR2 SVGEGT. CDR3 amino acids: CASSLDRANTEAFF. The CDR3 bases are TGTGCCAGCAGTCTGGACAGAGCGAACACTGAAGCTTTCTTT.